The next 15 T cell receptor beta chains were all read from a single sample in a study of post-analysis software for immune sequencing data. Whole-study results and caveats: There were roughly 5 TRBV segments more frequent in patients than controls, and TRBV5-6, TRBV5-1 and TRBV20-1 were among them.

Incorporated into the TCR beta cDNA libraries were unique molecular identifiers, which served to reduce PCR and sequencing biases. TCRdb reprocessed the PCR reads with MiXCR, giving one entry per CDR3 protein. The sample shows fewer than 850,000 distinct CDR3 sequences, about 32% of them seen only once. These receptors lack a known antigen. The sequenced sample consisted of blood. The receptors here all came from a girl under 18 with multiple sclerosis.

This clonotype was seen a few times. The CDR3 loop reads CASSQDGHSDEQFF. The CDR3 DNA reads TGCGCCAGCAGCCAAGACGGACACTCGGATGAGCAGTTCTTC. V and J are TRBV4-3 and TRBJ2-1, with D possibly being TRBD1 (5 bases). CDR3 size: 14 residues. V lost 0 bases and J lost 8, with 11 bases in between. From germline, CDR1 is LGHNA and CDR2 YSLEER.

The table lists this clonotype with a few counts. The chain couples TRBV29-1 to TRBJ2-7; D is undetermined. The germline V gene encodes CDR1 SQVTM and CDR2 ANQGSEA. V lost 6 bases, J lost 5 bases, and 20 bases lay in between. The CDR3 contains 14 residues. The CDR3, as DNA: TGCAGCGTCTACCGGGCCGGCTCGGCTAACGAGCAGTACTTC. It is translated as CSVYRAGSANEQYF.

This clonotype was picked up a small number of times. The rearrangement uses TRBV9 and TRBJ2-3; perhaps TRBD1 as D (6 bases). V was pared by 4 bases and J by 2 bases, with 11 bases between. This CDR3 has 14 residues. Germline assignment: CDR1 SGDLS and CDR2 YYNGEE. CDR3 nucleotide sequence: TGTGCCAGCAGCTTAAGACAGGCCACAGATACGCAGTATTTT. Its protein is CASSLRQATDTQYF.

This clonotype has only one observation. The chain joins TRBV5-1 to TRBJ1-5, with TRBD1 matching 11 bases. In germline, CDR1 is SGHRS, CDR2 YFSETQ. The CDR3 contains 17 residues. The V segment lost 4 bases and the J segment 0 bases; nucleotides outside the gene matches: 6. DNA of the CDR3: TGCGCCAGCAGCCCGGGGACAGGGGGGGATAGCAATCAGCCCCAGCATTTT. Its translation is CASSPGTGGDSNQPQHF.

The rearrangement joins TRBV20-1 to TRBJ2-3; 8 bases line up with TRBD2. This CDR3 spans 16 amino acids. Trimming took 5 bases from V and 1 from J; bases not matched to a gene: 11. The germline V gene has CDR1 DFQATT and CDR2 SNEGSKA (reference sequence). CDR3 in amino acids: CSAPREREIGTDTQYF. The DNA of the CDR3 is TGCAGTGCTCCTCGCGAGCGGGAGATTGGCACAGATACGCAGTATTTT.

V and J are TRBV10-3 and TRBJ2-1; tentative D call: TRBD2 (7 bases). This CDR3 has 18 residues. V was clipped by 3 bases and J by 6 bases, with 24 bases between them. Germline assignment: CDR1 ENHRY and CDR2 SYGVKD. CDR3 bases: TGTGCCATCAGTGATTTCGTGGGGGGGCCTGACTCCGGCAATGAGCAGTTCTTC. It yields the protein CAISDFVGGPDSGNEQFF.

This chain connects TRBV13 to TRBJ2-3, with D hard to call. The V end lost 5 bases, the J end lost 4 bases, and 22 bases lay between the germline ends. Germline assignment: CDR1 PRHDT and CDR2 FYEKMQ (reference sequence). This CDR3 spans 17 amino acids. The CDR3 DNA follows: TGTGCCAGCAGCCCCTTACCTAGAGGAGTTCAGGCAGATACGCAGTATTTT. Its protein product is CASSPLPRGVQADTQYF.

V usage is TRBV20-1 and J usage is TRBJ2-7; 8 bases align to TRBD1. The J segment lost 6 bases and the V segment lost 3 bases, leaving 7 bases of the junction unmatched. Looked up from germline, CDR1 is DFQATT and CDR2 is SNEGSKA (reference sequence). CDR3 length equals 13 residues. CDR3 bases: TGCAGTGCTAGTGGCAGGGGGCGATTCGAGCAGTACTTC. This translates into CSASGRGRFEQYF.

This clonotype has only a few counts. CDR3 nucleotide sequence: TGTGCCAGCAGCGGACGCCAAGAGACCCAGTACTTC. The encoded protein is CASSGRQETQYF. The chain employs TRBV9 and TRBJ2-5; D gene unclear. The CDR3 runs 12 residues. Trimming left V 3 bases short and J 1 base short, with 4 bases between. Germline CDR1 SGDLS, CDR2 YYNGEE.

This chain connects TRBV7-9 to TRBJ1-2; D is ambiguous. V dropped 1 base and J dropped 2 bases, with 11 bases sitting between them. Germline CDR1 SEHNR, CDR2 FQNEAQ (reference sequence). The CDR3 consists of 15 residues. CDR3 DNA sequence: TGTGCCAGCAGCTTAGGGGCCGGGGTAAACTATGGCTACACCTTC. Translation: CASSLGAGVNYGYTF.

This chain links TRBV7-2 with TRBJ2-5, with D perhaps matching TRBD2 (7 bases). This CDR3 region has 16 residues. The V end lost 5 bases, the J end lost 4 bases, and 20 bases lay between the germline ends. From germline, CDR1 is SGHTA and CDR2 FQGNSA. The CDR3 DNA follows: TGTGCCAGCAGCCGCAACCTGGGGGGGCACGTAGAGACCCAGTACTTC. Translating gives CASSRNLGGHVETQYF.

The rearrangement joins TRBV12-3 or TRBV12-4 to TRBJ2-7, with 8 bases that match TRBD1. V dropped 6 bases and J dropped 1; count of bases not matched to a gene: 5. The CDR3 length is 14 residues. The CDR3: CASSRTGKSYEQYF. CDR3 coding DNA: TGTGCCAGCAGCCGGACAGGGAAGTCCTACGAGCAGTACTTC.

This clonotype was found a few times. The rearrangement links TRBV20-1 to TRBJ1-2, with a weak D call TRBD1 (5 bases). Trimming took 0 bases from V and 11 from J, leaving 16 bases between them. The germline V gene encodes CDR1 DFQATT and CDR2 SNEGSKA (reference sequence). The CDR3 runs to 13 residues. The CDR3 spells CSARDNGGRRYTF. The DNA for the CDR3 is TGCAGTGCTAGAGATAACGGGGGTCGGCGGTACACCTTC.

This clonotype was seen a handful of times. CDR3 protein: CSARGESSSDTQYF. The CDR3 DNA reads TGCAGTGCTAGGGGGGAAAGTAGCTCAGATACGCAGTATTTT. The J gene is TRBJ2-3, the V gene TRBV20-1; either TRBD1 or TRBD2 may supply D (5 bases each). Germline loops: CDR1 DFQATT, CDR2 SNEGSKA (reference sequence). The V end lost 3 bases, the J end lost 4 bases, and 14 bases lay between the germline ends. The CDR3 consists of 14 residues.

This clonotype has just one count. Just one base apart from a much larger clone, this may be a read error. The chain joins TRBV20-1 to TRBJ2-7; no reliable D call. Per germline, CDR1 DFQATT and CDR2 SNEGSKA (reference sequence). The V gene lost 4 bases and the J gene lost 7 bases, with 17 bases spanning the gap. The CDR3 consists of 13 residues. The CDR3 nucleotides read TGCAGTGCTATTTCCCCGCTTTTGGATGAGCAGTACTTC. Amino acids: CSAISPLLDEQYF.